These 5 T cell receptor beta chains share one sample of origin, sequenced in a study of blood T cell repertoires in COVID-19. Sequencing was performed with immunoSEQ multiplex PCR; in TCRdb, only in-frame clones are kept and a portion is missing. The table has 45,000 or so clones, 88% seen once. The source material was peripheral blood. These receptor sequences come from a human donor in a cohort sampled during active COVID-19.

The chain is built from TRBV19 and TRBJ1-1; 9 bases line up with TRBD1. This CDR3 has 19 amino acids. V was clipped by 3 bases and J by 0 bases; unmatched bases: 14. Looked up from germline, CDR1 is LNHDA and CDR2 is SQIVND (reference sequence). CDR3 sequence reads: CASSMGQGLEGVMNTEAFF. The CDR3, as DNA: TGTGCCAGTAGTATGGGACAGGGATTGGAAGGCGTAATGAACACTGAAGCTTTCTTT.

The sample holds a few counts of this clone. Germline and junction disagree at one end, which may indicate a read error. The chain carries TRBV5-6 and TRBJ2-6; D possibly corresponds to TRBD1 (6 bases). Germline V lookup: CDR1 SGHDT, CDR2 YYEEEE. The CDR3 sequence is 15 residues long. For the CDR3, the DNA is TGTGCCAGTAGCTTCAGGGGCCCTGGGGCCAACGTCCTGACTTTC. This codes for CASSFRGPGANVLTF.

The genes are TRBV6-5 and TRBJ2-1; tentative D call: TRBD1 (5 bases). From germline, CDR1 is MNHEY and CDR2 SVGAGI. The V and J ends lost 6 bases and 2 bases respectively, with 14 bases between them. CDR3 size: 15 residues. CDR3 loop: CASRNIQGAYNEQFF. The CDR3 DNA reads as TGTGCCAGCAGAAATATCCAGGGTGCCTACAATGAGCAGTTCTTC.

For the CDR3, the DNA is TGTGCCAGTAGTATTGGGGGGGGCGTTGGCAATCAGCCCCAGCATTTT. Translated, it gives CASSIGGGVGNQPQHF. The chain carries TRBV19 and TRBJ1-5; a weak D match, TRBD1 (6 bases). The CDR3 spans 16 residues. V was pared by 3 bases and J by 2 bases, with 14 bases between. Germline lookup yields CDR1 LNHDA and CDR2 SQIVND (reference sequence).

This chain uses TRBV29-1 with TRBJ2-6; a weak D match, TRBD2 (5 bases). Per the germline V gene, CDR1 is SQVTM and CDR2 is ANQGSEA. Trimming shortened V by 5 bases and J by 2 bases, and 7 bases separated the two germline ends. CDR3 length equals 13 residues. This CDR3 is CSVQTTGANVLTF. CDR3 DNA: TGCAGCGTTCAGACTACTGGGGCCAACGTCCTGACTTTC.